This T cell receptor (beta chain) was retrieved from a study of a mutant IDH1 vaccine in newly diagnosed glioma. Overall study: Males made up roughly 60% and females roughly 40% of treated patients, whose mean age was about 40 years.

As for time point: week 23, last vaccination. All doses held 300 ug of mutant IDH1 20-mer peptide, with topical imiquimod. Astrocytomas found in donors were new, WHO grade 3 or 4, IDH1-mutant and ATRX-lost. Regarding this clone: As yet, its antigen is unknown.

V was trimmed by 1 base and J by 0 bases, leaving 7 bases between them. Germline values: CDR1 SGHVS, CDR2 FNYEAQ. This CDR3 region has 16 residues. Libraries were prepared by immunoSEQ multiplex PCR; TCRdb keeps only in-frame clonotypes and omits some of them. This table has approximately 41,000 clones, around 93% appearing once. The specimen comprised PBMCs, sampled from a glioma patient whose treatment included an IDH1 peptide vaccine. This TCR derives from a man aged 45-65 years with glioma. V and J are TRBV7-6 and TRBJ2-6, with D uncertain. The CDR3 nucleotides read TGTGCCAGCAGCTTAGATAAACGCTCTGGGGCCAACGTCCTGACTTTC. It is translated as CASSLDKRSGANVLTF.